Listed below are T cell receptor beta chains from one sample, sequenced in a study of blood T cell repertoires in COVID-19. The method was immunoSEQ multiplex PCR; TCRdb's version includes in-frame clones alone and lacks a portion of them. The sample shows 150,000 or so clones, over 90% of them seen only once. The sequencing sample was made of peripheral blood. All receptors derive from a man aged 50 to 60 with acute or convalescent COVID-19. Both conserved end residues are part of each CDR3. Each record gives: V gene, clone size, J gene, D gene, CDR3 protein, CDR3 DNA. A D gene is named only where the DNA matches it firmly. Expanded clones get a size class; other rows say once, few or many, or leave the size out.

TRBV11-2,NA,TRBJ2-6,NA,CASTSVVGANVLTF,TGTGCCAGCACCTCAGTGGTAGGGGCCAACGTCCTGACTTTC
TRBV6-5,NA,TRBJ2-1,TRBD2,CASSLQASGRYNEQFF,TGTGCCAGCAGTTTACAAGCTAGCGGGCGCTACAATGAGCAGTTCTTC
TRBV7-6,NA,TRBJ2-1,TRBD2,CASSPELAGAYNEQFF,TGTGCCAGCAGCCCCGAACTAGCGGGAGCCTACAATGAGCAGTTCTTC
TRBV19,NA,TRBJ2-1,TRBD1,CASQQGARYNEQFF,TGTGCCAGTCAACAGGGGGCGCGGTACAATGAGCAGTTCTTC
TRBV11-2,NA,TRBJ2-1,NA,CASERGGLPFSYNEQFF,TGTGCCAGCGAAAGAGGAGGGCTCCCCTTCTCCTACAATGAGCAGTTCTTC
TRBV19,NA,TRBJ2-3,NA,CASHRTAGGRSTDTQYF,TGTGCCAGTCACCGGACGGCGGGTGGGAGGAGCACAGATACGCAGTATTTT
TRBV7-3,NA,TRBJ2-1,TRBD1,CASSLGTGDYNEQFF,TGTGCCAGCAGCTTAGGGACAGGGGACTACAATGAGCAGTTCTTC
TRBV9,few,TRBJ1-4,NA,CASSEGGRGEKLFF,TGTGCCAGCAGCGAGGGGGGGCGCGGTGAAAAACTGTTTTTT
TRBV7-9,NA,TRBJ1-4,TRBD1,CASSSGQGQIHEKLFF,TGTGCCAGCAGCTCCGGACAGGGCCAAATCCATGAAAAACTGTTTTTT
TRBV6-5,NA,TRBJ1-2,NA,CASSYRGYGYTF,TGTGCCAGCAGTTACAGAGGGTATGGCTACACCTTC
TRBV30,NA,TRBJ2-2,TRBD2,CAWQLAGGTGELFF,TGTGCCTGGCAGCTAGCGGGAGGGACCGGGGAGCTGTTTTTT
TRBV28,NA,TRBJ1-4,TRBD1,CASSFLTGVMTNEKLFF,TGTGCCAGCAGTTTCCTGACAGGGGTTATGACTAATGAAAAACTGTTTTTT
TRBV28,NA,TRBJ1-1,TRBD1,CASSSGTGWAEAFF,TGTGCCAGCAGTTCCGGGACAGGGTGGGCTGAAGCTTTCTTT
TRBV9,NA,TRBJ1-1,TRBD1,CASSVTGAEVGEAFF,TGTGCCAGCAGCGTTACAGGGGCCGAGGTGGGTGAAGCTTTCTTT
TRBV6-2/TRBV6-3,NA,TRBJ2-5,NA,CASSYRGETQYF,TGTGCCAGCAGTTACAGGGGAGAGACCCAGTACTTC
TRBV24-1,few,TRBJ2-1,NA,CATSDLSGGSINEQFF,TGTGCCACCAGTGATTTGTCGGGGGGCTCCATCAATGAGCAGTTCTTC
TRBV11-2,NA,TRBJ2-7,TRBD2,CASSLSLAVDEQYF,TGTGCCAGCAGCTTATCGCTAGCGGTAGACGAGCAGTACTTC
TRBV28,NA,TRBJ2-2,TRBD1,CATGTVGTGELFF,TGTGCCACAGGGACAGTCGGAACCGGGGAGCTGTTTTTT
TRBV28,NA,TRBJ1-1,NA,CAIGITEAFF,TGTGCCATCGGGATCACTGAAGCTTTCTTT
TRBV6-5,NA,TRBJ1-2,NA,CASSAGGTGYGYTF,TGTGCCAGCAGCGCCGGCGGAACAGGGTATGGCTACACCTTC
TRBV5-1,NA,TRBJ2-5,TRBD2,CASSLELAGNQETQYF,TGCGCCAGCAGCTTGGAGCTAGCGGGGAACCAAGAGACCCAGTACTTC
TRBV2,NA,TRBJ2-1,TRBD1,CASNWDRGTQMGSYNEQFF,TGTGCCAGCAATTGGGACAGGGGCACGCAAATGGGCTCCTACAATGAGCAGTTCTTC
TRBV18,NA,TRBJ2-5,TRBD1,CASSPPPNRGQETQYF,TGTGCCAGCTCACCACCGCCCAACAGGGGACAAGAGACCCAGTACTTC
TRBV6-5,NA,TRBJ2-1,TRBD2,CASLFGGNEQFF,TGTGCCAGCCTTTTCGGGGGGAATGAGCAGTTCTTC
TRBV28,NA,TRBJ1-1,NA,CASSFTGTSMNTEAFF,TGTGCCAGCAGTTTCACAGGGACGAGCATGAACACTGAAGCTTTCTTT
TRBV7-2,NA,TRBJ2-5,TRBD2,CASSPSTSGGEKQEYF,TGTGCCAGCAGCCCGTCGACTAGCGGGGGGGAGAAACAGGAGTACTTC
TRBV4-3,many,TRBJ1-6,NA,CASSQREFSYNSPLHF,TGCGCCAGCAGCCAGAGGGAGTTTTCCTATAATTCACCCCTCCACTTT
TRBV5-1,NA,TRBJ2-3,NA,CASSPFSGGLTDTQYF,TGCGCCAGCAGCCCGTTCTCGGGGGGCCTCACAGATACGCAGTATTTT
TRBV27,NA,TRBJ1-6,NA,CASSLLRDSPLHF,TGTGCCAGCAGTTTGCTGAGGGATTCACCCCTCCACTTT
TRBV29-1,NA,TRBJ2-1,TRBD1,CSVRARGQNEQFF,TGCAGCGTGAGGGCCAGGGGACAGAATGAGCAGTTCTTC